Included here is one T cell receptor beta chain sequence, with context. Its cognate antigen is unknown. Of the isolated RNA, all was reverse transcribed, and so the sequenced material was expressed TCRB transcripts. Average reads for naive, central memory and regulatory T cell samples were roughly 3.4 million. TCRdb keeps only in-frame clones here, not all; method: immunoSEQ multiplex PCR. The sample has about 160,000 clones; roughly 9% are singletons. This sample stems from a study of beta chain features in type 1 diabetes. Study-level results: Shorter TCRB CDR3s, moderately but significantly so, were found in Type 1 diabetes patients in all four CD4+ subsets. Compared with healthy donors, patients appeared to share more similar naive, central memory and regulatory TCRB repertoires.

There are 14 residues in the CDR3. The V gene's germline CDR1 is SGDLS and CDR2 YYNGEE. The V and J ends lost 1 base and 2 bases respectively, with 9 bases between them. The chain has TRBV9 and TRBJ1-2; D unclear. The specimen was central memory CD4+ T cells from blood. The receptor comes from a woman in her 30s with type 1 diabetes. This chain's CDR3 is CASSVLEGNYGYTF. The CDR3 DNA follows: TGTGCCAGCAGCGTATTGGAGGGAAACTATGGCTACACCTTC.